The T cell receptor beta chain described here comes from a study of blood T cells in healthy people across ages. Overall study findings and caveats: Roughly linear declines in TCR beta diversity per million T cells occurred with age. Total diversity from one million sequenced T cells was likely underestimated.

Sample-barcoded 5' priming and a J-beta primer mix drove a second PCR of roughly 7 to 11 cycles. MiXCR, run by TCRdb on the 5' RACE reads, gives a single entry per CDR3 protein. The table lists about 1.1 million distinct CDR3 sequences, roughly two fifths of them singletons. The V gene's germline CDR1 is MGHDK and CDR2 SYGVNS. The CDR3 extends over 14 amino acids. Trimming shortened V by 6 bases and J by 2 bases, and 13 bases separated the two germline ends. Each donor gave around 9.3 milliliters of peripheral blood. Concerning this clonotype itself: The antigen remains undetermined.

The sequencing sample was made of blood. The chain is built from TRBV25-1 and TRBJ2-5, with D perhaps assigned TRBD1 or TRBD2 (6 bases each). This TCR derives from a man between 18 and 35 years old in good health. CDR3 DNA: TGTGCCAGCAGGATAGGGGGGCGACAAGAGACCCAGTACTTC. Protein product: CASRIGGRQETQYF.